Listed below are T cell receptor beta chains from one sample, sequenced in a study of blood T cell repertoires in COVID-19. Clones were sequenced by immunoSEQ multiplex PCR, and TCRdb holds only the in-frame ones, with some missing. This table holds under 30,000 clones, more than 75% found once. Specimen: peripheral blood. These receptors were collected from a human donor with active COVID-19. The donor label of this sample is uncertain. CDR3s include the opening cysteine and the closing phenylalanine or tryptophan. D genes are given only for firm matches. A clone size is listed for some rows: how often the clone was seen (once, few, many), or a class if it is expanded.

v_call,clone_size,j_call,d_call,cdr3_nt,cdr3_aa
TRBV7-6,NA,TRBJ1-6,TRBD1,TGTGCCAGCAGCTCTACCGGGACAGCGAATTCACCCCTCCACTTT,CASSSTGTANSPLHF
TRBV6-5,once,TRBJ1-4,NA,TGTGCCAGCGCCCCCGGAACTAATGAAAAACTGTTTTTT,CASAPGTNEKLFF
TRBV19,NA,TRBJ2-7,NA,TGTGCCAGTAGTATAGGGCTCGACATGTTAGAAGAGCAGTACTTC,CASSIGLDMLEEQYF
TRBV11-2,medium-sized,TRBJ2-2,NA,TGTGCCAGCAGCTCCCGGCGGGGCGCGGTTACCGGGGAGCTGTTTTTT,CASSSRRGAVTGELFF
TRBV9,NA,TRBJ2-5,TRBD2,TGTGCCAGCAGCGTAGGGAATAGCGGGGGGCAAGAGACCCAGTACTTC,CASSVGNSGGQETQYF
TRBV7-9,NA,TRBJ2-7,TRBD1,TGTGCCAGCAGCCCCACCGACAGGGGCGAGCAGTACTTC,CASSPTDRGEQYF
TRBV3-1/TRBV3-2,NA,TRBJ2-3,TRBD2,TGTGCCAGCAGCCAAGGCGGGGGGGCCCGAGATACGCAGTATTTT,CASSQGGGARDTQYF
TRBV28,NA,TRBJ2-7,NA,TGTGCCAGCAGTTTTTATGGACAGAACTCCTACGAGCAGTACTTC,CASSFYGQNSYEQYF
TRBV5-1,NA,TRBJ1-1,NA,TGCGCCAGCAGCTTAATAACAGGGAACACTGAAGCTTTCTTT,CASSLITGNTEAFF
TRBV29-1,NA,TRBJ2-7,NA,TGCAGCGTTGTCGGGAACGGCGAGCAGTACTTC,CSVVGNGEQYF
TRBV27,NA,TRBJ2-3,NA,TGTGCCAGCAGCAAGAGACAGGGGAGGATTAGCGGGAGTGTGGATACGCAGTATTTT,CASSKRQGRISGSVDTQYF
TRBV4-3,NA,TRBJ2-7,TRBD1,TGCGCCAGCAGCCACGGGACAGCCTCCTACGAGCAGTACTTC,CASSHGTASYEQYF
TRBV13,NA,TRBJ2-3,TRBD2,TGTGCCAGCAGCTCCAAAGTCCGAGGGACTAGCGGGACTGCCCGCCCCCGCACAGATACGCAGTATTTT,CASSSKVRGTSGTARPRTDTQYF
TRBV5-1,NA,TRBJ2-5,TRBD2,TGCGCCAGCAGCCGGACTAGCGGGAGGGCCGCACAAGAGACCCAGTACTTC,CASSRTSGRAAQETQYF
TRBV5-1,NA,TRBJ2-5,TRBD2,TGCGCCAGCAGCTTGGCGGGGGGGCAAGAGACCCAGTACTTC,CASSLAGGQETQYF
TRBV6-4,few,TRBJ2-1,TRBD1,TGTGCCAGCACCTCCGGGACAGGGGTCAATGAGCAGTTCTTC,CASTSGTGVNEQFF
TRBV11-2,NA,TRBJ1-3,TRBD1,TGTGCCAGCAGCGCATCCGGGACAGGCTCTGGAAACACCATATATTTT,CASSASGTGSGNTIYF
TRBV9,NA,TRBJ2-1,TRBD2,TGTGCCAGCAGCGTAGGGGGAGGGTACAATGAGCAGTTCTTC,CASSVGGGYNEQFF
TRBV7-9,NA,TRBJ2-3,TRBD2,TGTGCCAGCAGCCCTGGGACTAGCGGCACAGATACGCAGTATTTT,CASSPGTSGTDTQYF
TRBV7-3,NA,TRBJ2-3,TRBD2,TGTGCCAGCAGCCGGGGACTAGCCTCTAACACAGATACGCAGTATTTT,CASSRGLASNTDTQYF
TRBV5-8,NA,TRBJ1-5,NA,TGTGCCAGCAGCTTGCCCTCTTTATCTCATCAGCCCCAGCATTTT,CASSLPSLSHQPQHF
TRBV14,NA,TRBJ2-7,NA,TGTGCCAGCAGCCAAGGGGGCCCCTACGAGCAGTACTTC,CASSQGGPYEQYF
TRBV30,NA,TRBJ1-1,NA,TGTGCCTCTCAGGGTAATCTCGAAGCTTTCTTT,CASQGNLEAFF
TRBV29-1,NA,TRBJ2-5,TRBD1,TGCAGCGTTGAAGGGTCCAGGGGGCAGACCCAGTACTTC,CSVEGSRGQTQYF
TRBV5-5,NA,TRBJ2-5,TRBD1,TGTGCCAGCAGCTTGCGGGACAGTGAAGAGACCCAGTACTTC,CASSLRDSEETQYF
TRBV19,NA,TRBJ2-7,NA,TGTGCCAGTAGTATAGTCGGGGGGCCCGAGCAGTACTTC,CASSIVGGPEQYF
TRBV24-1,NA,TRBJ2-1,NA,TGTGCCACCAGTGATCCGGGGCGGGAAAACAATGAGCAGTTCTTC,CATSDPGRENNEQFF
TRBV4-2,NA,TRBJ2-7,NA,TGTGCCAGCAGCCAACTCGGGAGCTACGAGCAGTACTTC,CASSQLGSYEQYF
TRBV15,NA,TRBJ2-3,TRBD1,TGTGCCACCAGCAGAGAGACAGGGATCGCAGATACGCAGTATTTT,CATSRETGIADTQYF
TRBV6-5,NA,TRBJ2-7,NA,TGTGCCAGCAGTTTTGGGGGCCCGGGCGAGCAGTACTTC,CASSFGGPGEQYF
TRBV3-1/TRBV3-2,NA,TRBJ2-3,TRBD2,TGTGCCAGCAGCCAGGGACTAGCGGGGGCGAGTTTT,CASSQGLAGASF
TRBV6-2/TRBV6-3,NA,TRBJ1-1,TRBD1,TGTGCCAGCAGTTACAGGGGGCCGAACACTGAAGCTTTCTTT,CASSYRGPNTEAFF
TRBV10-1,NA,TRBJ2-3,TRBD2,TGCGCCAGCAGTGAGTCGACTAGCGGGGGCCCGAATACGCAGTATTTT,CASSESTSGGPNTQYF
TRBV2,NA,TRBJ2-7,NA,TGTGCCAGCAGTGAAGTCCAGGCGGGCGAGCAGTACTTC,CASSEVQAGEQYF
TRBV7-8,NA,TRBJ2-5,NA,TGTGCCAGCAGCTTAGCGGTCGCGGGACCAGAGACCCAGTACTTC,CASSLAVAGPETQYF
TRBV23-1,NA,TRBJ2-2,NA,TGCGCCAGCAATAACGAGAGGGAGCTGTTTTTT,CASNNERELFF
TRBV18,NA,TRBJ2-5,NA,TGTGCCAGCTCACCACGTCGGGGGGCGTTTTCAGAGACCCAGTACTTC,CASSPRRGAFSETQYF
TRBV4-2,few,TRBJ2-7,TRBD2,TGTGCCAGCAGCCAGGGGCTAGCGGGGTCAAGCTCCTACGAGCAGTACTTC,CASSQGLAGSSSYEQYF
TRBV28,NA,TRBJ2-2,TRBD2,TGTGCCAGCAGTAGGTGGGCTAGCGGGAGCCACACCGGGGAGCTGTTTTTT,CASSRWASGSHTGELFF
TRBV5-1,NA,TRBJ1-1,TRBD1,TGCGCCAGCAGCTTGACCCAGGGGGGCACTGAAGCTTTCTTT,CASSLTQGGTEAFF
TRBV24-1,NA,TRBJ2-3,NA,TGTGCCACCAGTGATCACCGGGACTCCGACCGCACAGATACGCAGTATTTT,CATSDHRDSDRTDTQYF
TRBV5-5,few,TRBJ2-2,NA,TGTGCCAGCAGCTTCCCCCCGGAGTCCGGGGAGCTGTTTTTT,CASSFPPESGELFF
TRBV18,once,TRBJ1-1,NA,TGTGCCAGCTCACCATCAGGGCATGGCACTGAAGCTTTCTTT,CASSPSGHGTEAFF
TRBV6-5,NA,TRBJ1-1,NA,TGTGCCAGCAGTTACGACAGTGGCACTGAAGCTTTCTTT,CASSYDSGTEAFF
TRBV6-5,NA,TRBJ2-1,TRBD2,TGTGCCAGCACCCCCGCGGGGGGGAGGGATGAGCAGTTCTTC,CASTPAGGRDEQFF
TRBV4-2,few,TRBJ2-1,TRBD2,TGTGCCAGCAGCCGATTCAAAAATAGCGGGAGACGTGAGAATGAGCAGTTCTTC,CASSRFKNSGRRENEQFF
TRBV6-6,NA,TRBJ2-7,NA,TGTGCCAGCAGTTCAGGGGCCGAGAGTTCCTACGAGCAGTACTTC,CASSSGAESSYEQYF
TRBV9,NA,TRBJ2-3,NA,TGTGCCAGCAGCGAGCTAGCAACAGATACGCAGTATTTT,CASSELATDTQYF
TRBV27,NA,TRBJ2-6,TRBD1,TGTGCCAGCAGACGGGACAGCCTCTCTGGGGCCAACGTCCTGACTTTC,CASRRDSLSGANVLTF
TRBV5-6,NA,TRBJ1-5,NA,TGTGCCAGCAGCTTATCCTTTAGAGCCGGGGGAATTCAGCCCCAGCATTTT,CASSLSFRAGGIQPQHF
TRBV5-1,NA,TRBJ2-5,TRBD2,TGCGCCAGCAGCGTCGGACTAGCGGGGGAATCATCGGAAGAGACCCAGTACTTC,CASSVGLAGESSEETQYF
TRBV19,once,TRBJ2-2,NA,TGTGCCAGTAGTATAGCGCAGGGCTATACCGGGGAGCTGTTTTTT,CASSIAQGYTGELFF
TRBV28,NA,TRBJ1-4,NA,TGTGCCAGCAGTTCAATTGACAGTACTAATGAAAAACTGTTTTTT,CASSSIDSTNEKLFF
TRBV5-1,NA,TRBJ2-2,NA,TGCGCCAGCAGCTTGGGTTCAGGGTTGGGCACCGGGGAGCTGTTTTTT,CASSLGSGLGTGELFF
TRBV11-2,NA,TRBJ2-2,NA,TGTGCCAGCAAACGAGCGGGCACCGGGGAGCTGTTTTTT,CASKRAGTGELFF